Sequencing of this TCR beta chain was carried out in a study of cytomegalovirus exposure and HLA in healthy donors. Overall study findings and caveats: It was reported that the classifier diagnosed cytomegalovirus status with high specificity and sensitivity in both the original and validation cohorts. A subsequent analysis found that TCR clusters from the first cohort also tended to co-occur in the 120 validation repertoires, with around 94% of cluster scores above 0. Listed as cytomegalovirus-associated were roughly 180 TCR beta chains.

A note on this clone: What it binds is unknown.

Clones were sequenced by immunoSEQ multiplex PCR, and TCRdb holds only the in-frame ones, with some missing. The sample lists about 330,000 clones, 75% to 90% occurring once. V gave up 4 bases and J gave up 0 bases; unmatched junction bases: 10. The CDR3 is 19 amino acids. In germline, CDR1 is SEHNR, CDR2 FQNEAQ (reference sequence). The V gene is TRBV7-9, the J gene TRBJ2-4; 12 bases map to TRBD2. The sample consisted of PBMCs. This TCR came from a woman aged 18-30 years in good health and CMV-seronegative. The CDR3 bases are TGTGCCAGCAGCTCGCATACTAGCGGGAGGCCCTTAGCCAAAAACATTCAGTACTTC. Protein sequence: CASSSHTSGRPLAKNIQYF.